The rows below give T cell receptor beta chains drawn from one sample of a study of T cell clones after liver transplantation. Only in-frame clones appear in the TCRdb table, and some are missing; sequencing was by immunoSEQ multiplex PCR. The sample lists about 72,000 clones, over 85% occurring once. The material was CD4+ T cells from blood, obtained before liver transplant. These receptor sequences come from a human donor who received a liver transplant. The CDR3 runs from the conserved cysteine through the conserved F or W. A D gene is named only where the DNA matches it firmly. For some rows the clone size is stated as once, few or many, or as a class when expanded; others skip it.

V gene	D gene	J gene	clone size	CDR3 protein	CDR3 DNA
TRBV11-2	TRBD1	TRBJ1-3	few	CASSPWGQRSSGNTIYF	TGTGCCAGCAGCCCTTGGGGACAGAGGAGCTCTGGAAACACCATATATTTT
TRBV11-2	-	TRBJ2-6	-	CASSLDPGAVAGANVLTF	TGTGCCAGCAGCTTAGATCCGGGGGCAGTGGCTGGGGCCAACGTCCTGACTTTC
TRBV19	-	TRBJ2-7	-	CASKSGRDSAYEQYF	TGTGCCAGCAAAAGTGGACGGGATTCGGCCTACGAGCAGTACTTC
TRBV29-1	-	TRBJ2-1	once	CSVVRQNYNEQFF	TGCAGCGTTGTGCGACAGAATTACAATGAGCAGTTCTTC
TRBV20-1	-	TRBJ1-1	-	CSAQDSPDAFF	TGCAGTGCTCAGGACAGCCCCGACGCTTTCTTT
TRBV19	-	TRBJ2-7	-	CASSSQGGYEQYF	TGTGCCAGTAGTAGTCAGGGCGGATACGAGCAGTACTTC
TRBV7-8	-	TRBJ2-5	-	CASSYQETQYF	TGTGCCAGCAGCTACCAAGAGACCCAGTACTTC
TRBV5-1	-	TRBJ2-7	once	CASSLVARDLYEQYF	TGCGCCAGCAGCTTGGTTGCGCGGGACCTATACGAGCAGTACTTC
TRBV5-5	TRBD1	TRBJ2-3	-	CASSWDSRTDTQYF	TGTGCCAGCAGCTGGGACAGCCGCACAGATACGCAGTATTTT
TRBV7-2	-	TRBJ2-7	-	CASSKADQSYEQYF	TGTGCCAGCAGCAAAGCGGACCAATCCTACGAGCAGTACTTC
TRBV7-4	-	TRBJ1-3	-	CASSLGRQDPNTIYF	TGTGCCAGCAGCTTAGGGAGACAGGACCCAAACACCATATATTTT
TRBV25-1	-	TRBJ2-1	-	CASSEWETGRNEQFF	TGTGCCAGCAGTGAATGGGAGACAGGTCGAAATGAGCAGTTCTTC
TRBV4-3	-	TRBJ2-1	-	CASSNLYGASPNNEQFF	TGCGCCAGCAGCAACTTATACGGGGCCAGCCCTAACAATGAGCAGTTCTTC
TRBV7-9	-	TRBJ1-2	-	CASSLEANYGYTF	TGTGCCAGCAGCTTAGAAGCTAACTATGGCTACACCTTC
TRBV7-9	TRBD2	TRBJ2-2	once	CASTIDGRESSGELFF	TGTGCCAGCACCATTGACGGGCGGGAGTCCAGTGGGGAGCTGTTTTTT
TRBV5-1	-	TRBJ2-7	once	CASSLIPESSYEQYF	TGCGCCAGCAGCTTGATCCCGGAAAGCTCCTACGAGCAGTACTTC
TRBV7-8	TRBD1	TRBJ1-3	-	CASSLTLDRTGNTIYF	TGTGCCAGCAGCTTAACCCTGGACAGGACTGGAAACACCATATATTTT
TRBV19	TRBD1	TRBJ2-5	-	CASRRDRGAATQYF	TGTGCCAGTAGAAGGGACAGGGGGGCTGCGACCCAGTACTTC
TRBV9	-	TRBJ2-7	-	CASSVGMATYEQYF	TGTGCCAGCAGCGTAGGGATGGCTACCTACGAGCAGTACTTC
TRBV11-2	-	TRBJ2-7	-	CASSLLPLSYEQYF	TGTGCCAGCAGCTTACTTCCGCTCTCCTACGAGCAGTACTTC
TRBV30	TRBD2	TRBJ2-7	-	CAWSVRASGSYEQYF	TGTGCCTGGAGTGTAAGAGCTAGCGGGAGTTACGAGCAGTACTTC
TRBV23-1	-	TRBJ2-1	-	CASSQSKGPNVNEQFF	TGCGCCAGCAGTCAATCAAAGGGACCCAACGTTAATGAGCAGTTCTTC